Included here is one TCR beta chain sequence, with context. What it recognizes is unknown. Deletions cut 2 bases from V and 0 bases from J, with 24 bases between. The CDR3 sequence is 19 residues long. Germline CDR1 GTSNPN, CDR2 SVGIG (reference sequence). Method: immunoSEQ multiplex PCR; TCRdb's copy keeps in-frame clones and lacks some. The top ten hold about 3% of the sample, which has roughly 8,800 clones, 80% to 90% seen once. These data come from a study of immune evolution from preneoplasia to lung adenocarcinoma. Resections took place in Japan or China from about 2013 to 2017. Findings and caveats of the study: Clonality was highest in normal lung, lower in later-stage lesions apparently. Normal lung had the highest top T cell clone frequencies.

The sequencing input was FFPE lung adenocarcinoma in situ tissue. J is TRBJ2-3 and V is TRBV30, with a possible D match to TRBD1 (5 bases). This TCR came from a person between 65 and 79 years old with lung adenocarcinoma. The CDR3 bases are TGTGCCTGGAGTAGGGGAATGTGGCAGCGTAAAGTTAGCACAGATACGCAGTATTTT. Protein: CAWSRGMWQRKVSTDTQYF.